The 22 T cell receptor beta chains below were found in one sample sequenced in a study of technical replicates of blood from several donors. Generated by immunoSEQ multiplex PCR, the TCRdb table keeps only in-frame clones and is missing some. In the table there are around 76,000 clones, 95% to 98% of which are singletons. Source material: T cells isolated from PBMCs. The receptor source for this set is a human donor in good health.

The chain carries TRBV2 and TRBJ2-3, with 7 bases aligning to TRBD1. CDR1 is SNHLY and CDR2 is FYNNEI in the germline V gene. The CDR3 has 15 amino acids. V trimming: 6 bases; J trimming: 6 bases; junction bases outside the gene matches: 12. CDR3 DNA sequence: TGTGCCAGCAGGGCCTCAGGGGGTCCCCAGGATACGCAGTATTTT. Encoded protein: CASRASGGPQDTQYF. Based on the CDR3 plus reference TRBV2 and TRBJ2-3, the full variable domain is EPEVTQTPSHQVTQMGQEVILRCVPISNHLYFYWYRQILGQKVEFLVSFYNNEISEKSEIFDDQFSVERPDGSNFTLKIRSTKLEDSAMYFCASRASGGPQDTQYFGPGTRLTVL.

The rearrangement links TRBV5-1 to TRBJ2-3, with 8 bases identical to TRBD1. CDR3 size: 15 residues. Germline values: CDR1 SGHRS, CDR2 YFSETQ. V was pared by 0 bases and J by 6 bases, with 6 bases of the junction left unmatched. The CDR3 DNA sequence: TGCGCCAGCAGCTTGGGGGACAGGTTTGCGGATACGCAGTATTTT. As protein: CASSLGDRFADTQYF.

This sequence joins TRBV21-1 and TRBJ2-5; the table's D call, TRBD1, has no DNA check behind it. TRBV21-1 is recorded as a pseudogene. The length of the CDR3 is 16 residues. Written as DNA, the CDR3 is TGTGCCAGCAGCCATCCCGGACAGGGTCGAATCGGGACCCAGTACTTC. This codes for CASSHPGQGRIGTQYF.

This chain connects TRBV30 to TRBJ1-1; 9 positions agree with TRBD1. Germline V lookup: CDR1 GTSNPN, CDR2 SVGIG (reference sequence). This CDR3 spans 12 amino acids. V shed 8 bases, J shed 3 bases, and the junction held 4 bases outside the gene matches. The CDR3 sequence is CARDRGYTEAFF. The CDR3 bases are TGTGCCAGAGACAGGGGGTACACTGAAGCTTTCTTT.

The CDR3 DNA reads TGTGCCAGCAGTTTATGGCAGGGCCATAGCAATCAGCCCCAGCATTTT. Amino acid sequence: CASSLWQGHSNQPQHF. The rearrangement joins TRBV27 to TRBJ1-5; TRBD1 is a possible D gene (5 bases). CDR3 length equals 16 residues. V lost 1 base and J lost 0, with 10 bases in between. Germline-derived CDR1 and CDR2 are MNHEY and SMNVEV (reference sequence).

The rearrangement joins TRBV30 to TRBJ1-5, with TRBD1 identical over 8 bases. Germline trimming cut 3 bases from V and 6 bases from J; bases unmatched to any gene: 7. Germline V CDR1 and CDR2: GTSNPN, SVGIG (reference sequence). The CDR3 is 14 residues long. The CDR3 protein is CAWRGQGGGQPQHF. Here the CDR3 DNA reads TGTGCCTGGAGAGGACAGGGTGGAGGTCAGCCCCAGCATTTT.

The V and J genes are TRBV5-6 and TRBJ1-2; D is uncertain. V shed 1 base and J shed 4 bases, with 5 bases lying between them. The CDR3 totals 12 residues. Germline V gene lookup returns CDR1 SGHDT and CDR2 YYEEEE. This CDR3 reads CASSLTAYGYTF. CDR3 nucleotides: TGTGCCAGCAGCTTGACTGCCTATGGCTACACCTTC.

V and J are TRBV9 and TRBJ1-5; TRBD1 matches 8 bases. CDR3 length equals 15 residues. J was trimmed by 6 bases and V by 0 bases; bases with no gene match: 5. From germline, CDR1 is SGDLS and CDR2 YYNGEE. The CDR3 region is CASSVGGTGLQPQHF. CDR3 nucleotide sequence: TGTGCCAGCAGCGTAGGGGGGACAGGACTTCAGCCCCAGCATTTT.

CDR3 residues: CASSDRGNEQYF. In DNA, the CDR3 is TGTGCCAGCAGTGACCGGGGAAACGAGCAGTACTTC. The chain uses TRBV6-1 and TRBJ2-7, with D possibly being TRBD2 (5 bases). This CDR3 region has 12 residues. V dropped 3 bases and J dropped 5 bases, with 8 bases sitting between them. CDR1 and CDR2 (germline): MNHNS, SASEGT.

This clone was seen only a few times. The chain joins TRBV11-2 to TRBJ2-2, with a weak D call TRBD1 (6 bases). This CDR3 contains 13 residues. Germline values: CDR1 SGHAT, CDR2 FQNNGV. V was cut by 5 bases and J by 4 bases, with 8 bases left in between. The CDR3 DNA follows: TGTGCCAGCAGCAAACAGGGCACCGGGGAGCTGTTTTTT. Its translation: CASSKQGTGELFF.

The rearrangement links TRBV7-6 to TRBJ2-7; TRBD2 agrees at 8 bases. The CDR3 is made up of 13 amino acids. Unmatched junction bases numbered 7, after V lost 6 bases and J lost 6 bases. Germline V lookup: CDR1 SGHVS, CDR2 FNYEAQ. CDR3: CASRSLTSVEQYF. The CDR3 nucleotides read TGTGCCAGCAGGAGCTTGACTAGCGTCGAGCAGTACTTC.

The V gene is TRBV6-1, the J gene TRBJ2-3; 8 bases fit TRBD1. The junction had 7 bases not matched to a gene; V was cut back by 2 bases and J by 6 bases. In germline, CDR1 is MNHNS, CDR2 SASEGT. The CDR3 is 15 amino acids. The CDR3 here is CASSEQGASFDTQYF. For the CDR3, the DNA is TGTGCCAGCAGTGAACAGGGGGCGAGTTTCGATACGCAGTATTTT.

V usage is TRBV11-2 and J usage is TRBJ2-2; TRBD2 matches 9 bases. CDR3 length: 15 amino acids. Germline V gene sequence: CDR1 SGHAT, CDR2 FQNNGV. Trimming removed 6 bases from V and 4 bases from J; junction bases left unmatched: 6. CDR3 bases: TGTGCCAGCAGTGATCATAGCGGGAGCACCGGGGAGCTGTTTTTT. It translates to CASSDHSGSTGELFF.

The CDR3 spells CASSFGGPGEPQHF. Here the CDR3 DNA reads TGCGCCAGCAGCTTCGGGGGGCCTGGGGAGCCCCAGCATTTT. The V call is TRBV5-1, the J call TRBJ1-5, with TRBD1 as a possible D gene (6 bases). Trimming left V 2 bases short and J 8 bases short, with 14 bases between. The length of the CDR3 is 14 residues. The germline V gene has CDR1 SGHRS and CDR2 YFSETQ.

V and J are TRBV6-1 and TRBJ2-3; 8 bases agree with TRBD2. J gave up 5 bases and V 7 bases, and 8 bases lay outside the gene matches. Germline V gene sequence: CDR1 MNHNS, CDR2 SASEGT. The CDR3 is 14 residues long. CDR3 bases: TGTGCCAGCATCTATAGCGGGAAATTAGATACGCAGTATTTT. Translated, it gives CASIYSGKLDTQYF.

J is TRBJ2-1 and V is TRBV11-3; 9 nucleotides align to TRBD1. The CDR3 sequence is 15 residues long. Looked up from germline, CDR1 is SGHNT and CDR2 is YENEEA. The junction had 4 bases not matched to a gene; V was cut back by 5 bases and J by 2 bases. The CDR3 DNA is TGTGCCAGCAGCCCGGACAGGGGTCCCTACAATGAGCAGTTCTTC. This sequence encodes CASSPDRGPYNEQFF.

V usage is TRBV11-3 and J usage is TRBJ2-3; 8 bases are shared with TRBD1. V shed 4 bases, J shed 4 bases, and the junction held 4 bases outside the gene matches. CDR1 and CDR2 (germline): SGHNT, YENEEA. This CDR3 contains 14 residues. CDR3 amino acids: CASSSRTGSDTQYF. The CDR3 nucleotides read TGTGCCAGCAGCTCGAGGACAGGGTCAGATACGCAGTATTTT.

In DNA, the CDR3 is TGTGCCAGCAGCCTCGGACTAGCGGGAGTCGAGCAGTACTTC. This encodes CASSLGLAGVEQYF. This chain links TRBV5-6 with TRBJ2-7; 13 bases are shared with TRBD2. CDR3 length equals 14 residues. V lost 4 bases to trimming and J lost 6 bases; unmatched junction nucleotides: 4. Germline CDR1 reads SGHDT; CDR2 reads YYEEEE. The full variable domain, rest sourced from reference TRBV5-6 and TRBJ2-7, is DAGVTQSPTHLIKTRGQQVTLRCSPKSGHDTVSWYQQALGQGPQFIFQYYEEEERQRGNFPDRFSGHQFPNYSSELNVNALLLGDSALYLCASSLGLAGVEQYFGPGTRLTVT.

The chain recombines TRBV7-9 with TRBJ2-2, with 10 bases fitting TRBD1. Germline V gene data show CDR1 as SEHNR and CDR2 as FQNEAQ (reference sequence). The J segment lost 6 bases and the V segment lost 5 bases, leaving 6 bases of the junction unmatched. The CDR3 extends over 15 amino acids. The CDR3 region is CASSIRDRGAGELFF. The CDR3 nucleotides read TGTGCCAGCAGCATCCGGGACAGGGGTGCCGGGGAGCTGTTTTTT.

The gene calls are TRBV30 and TRBJ1-1; D remains ambiguous. This CDR3 spans 13 amino acids. Germline values: CDR1 GTSNPN, CDR2 SVGIG (reference sequence). Trimming removed 2 bases from V and 1 base from J, with 8 bases in between. In DNA form, the CDR3 reads TGTGCCTGGAGTCCCTCTAAGAACACTGAAGCTTTCTTT. Its protein is CAWSPSKNTEAFF.

CDR3 amino acids: CAWNGGRGTQYF. CDR3 DNA: TGTGCCTGGAATGGCGGGAGGGGTACGCAGTATTTT. The V gene is TRBV30, the J gene TRBJ2-3; 9 bases are a match to TRBD2. V was pared by 4 bases and J by 8 bases, with 4 bases of the junction left unmatched. The CDR3 sequence is 12 residues long. Looked up from germline, CDR1 is GTSNPN and CDR2 is SVGIG (reference sequence).

The chain is built from TRBV9 and TRBJ1-2; a weak D match, TRBD1 (6 bases). This CDR3 comprises 19 residues. With 8 bases removed from V and 0 bases from J, the gap between germline ends came to 29 bases. Germline CDR1 reads SGDLS; CDR2 reads YYNGEE. Written as DNA, the CDR3 is TGTGCCAGTTCCGGGACACGAAGGCCTCGCCTCCAACCTAACTATGGCTACACCTTC. Its protein is CASSGTRRPRLQPNYGYTF.